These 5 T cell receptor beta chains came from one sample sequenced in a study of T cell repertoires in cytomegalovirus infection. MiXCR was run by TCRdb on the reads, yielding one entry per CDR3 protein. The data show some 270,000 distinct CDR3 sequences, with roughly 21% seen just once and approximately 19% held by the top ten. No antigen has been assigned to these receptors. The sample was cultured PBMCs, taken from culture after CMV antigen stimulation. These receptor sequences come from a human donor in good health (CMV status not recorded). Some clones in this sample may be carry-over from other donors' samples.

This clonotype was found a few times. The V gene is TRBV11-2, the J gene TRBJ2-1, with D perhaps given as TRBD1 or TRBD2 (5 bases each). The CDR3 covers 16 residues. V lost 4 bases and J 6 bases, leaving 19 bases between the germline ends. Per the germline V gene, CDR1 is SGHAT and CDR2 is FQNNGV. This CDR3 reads CASSSSLMGVSNEQFF. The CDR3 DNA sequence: TGTGCCAGCAGCTCCTCACTCATGGGGGTAAGCAATGAGCAGTTCTTC.

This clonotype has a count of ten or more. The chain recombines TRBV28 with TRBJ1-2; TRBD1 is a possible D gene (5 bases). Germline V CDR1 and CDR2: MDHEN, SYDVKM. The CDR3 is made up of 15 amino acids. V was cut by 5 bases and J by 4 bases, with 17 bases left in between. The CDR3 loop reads CASSPGGTQGYGYTF. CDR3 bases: TGTGCCAGCAGTCCGGGGGGGACCCAGGGCTATGGCTACACCTTC.

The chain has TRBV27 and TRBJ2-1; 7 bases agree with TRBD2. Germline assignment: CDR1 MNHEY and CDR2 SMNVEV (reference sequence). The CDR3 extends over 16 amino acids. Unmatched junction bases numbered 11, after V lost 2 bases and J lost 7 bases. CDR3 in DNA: TGTGCCAGCAGTTTAACGCCTAGCGGTATAAATAATGAGCAGTTCTTC. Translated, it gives CASSLTPSGINNEQFF.

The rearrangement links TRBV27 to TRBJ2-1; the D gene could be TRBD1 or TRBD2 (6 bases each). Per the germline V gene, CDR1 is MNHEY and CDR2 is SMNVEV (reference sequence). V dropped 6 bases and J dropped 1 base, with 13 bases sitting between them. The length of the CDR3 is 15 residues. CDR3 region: CASRGGSLSYNEQFF. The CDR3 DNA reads TGTGCCAGCAGAGGGGGGAGTCTTTCCTACAATGAGCAGTTCTTC.

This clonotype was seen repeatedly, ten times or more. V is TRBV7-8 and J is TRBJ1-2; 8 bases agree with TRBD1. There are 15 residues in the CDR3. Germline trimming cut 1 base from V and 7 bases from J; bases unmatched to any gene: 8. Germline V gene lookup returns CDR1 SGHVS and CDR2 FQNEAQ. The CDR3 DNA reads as TGTGCCAGCAGCTTAGTTCGGACAGGGAGTCGTGGCTACACCTTC. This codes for CASSLVRTGSRGYTF.